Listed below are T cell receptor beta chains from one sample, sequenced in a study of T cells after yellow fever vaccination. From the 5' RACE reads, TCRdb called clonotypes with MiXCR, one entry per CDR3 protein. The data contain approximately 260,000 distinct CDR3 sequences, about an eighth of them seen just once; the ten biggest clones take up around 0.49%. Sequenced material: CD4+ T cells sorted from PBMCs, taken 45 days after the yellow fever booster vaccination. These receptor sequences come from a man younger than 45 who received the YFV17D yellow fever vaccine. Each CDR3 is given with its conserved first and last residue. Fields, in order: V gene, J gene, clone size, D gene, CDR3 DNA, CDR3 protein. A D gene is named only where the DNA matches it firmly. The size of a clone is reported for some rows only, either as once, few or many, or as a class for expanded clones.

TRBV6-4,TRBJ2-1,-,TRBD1,TGTGCCAGCAGTGCCGAGGACAGGGGCCTGGCCAATGAGCAGTTCTTC,CASSAEDRGLANEQFF
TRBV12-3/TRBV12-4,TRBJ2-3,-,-,TGTGCCAGCAGTTCCAATGTGTGGGGCAGCCGCACAGATACGCAGTATTTT,CASSSNVWGSRTDTQYF
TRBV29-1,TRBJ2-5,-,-,TGCAGCGGATTTAGCGGACAAGAGACCCAGTACTTC,CSGFSGQETQYF
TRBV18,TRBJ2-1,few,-,TGTGCCAGCTCACCACCAAACACCCCCCTAGGTGGGAATGAGCAGTTCTTC,CASSPPNTPLGGNEQFF
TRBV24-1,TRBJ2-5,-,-,TGTGCCACCAGTGACAGGGCAGCCCAAGAGACCCAGTACTTC,CATSDRAAQETQYF
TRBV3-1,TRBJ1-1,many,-,TGTGCCAGCAGCCAAGATGACAGGAACACTGAAGCTTTCTTT,CASSQDDRNTEAFF
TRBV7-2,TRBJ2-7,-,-,TGTGCCAGCAGCTTAACAGGGACTAATCACGAGCAGTACTTC,CASSLTGTNHEQYF
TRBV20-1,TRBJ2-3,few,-,TGCAGTGCGCCGGTCAGGGGCACAGATACGCAGTATTTT,CSAPVRGTDTQYF
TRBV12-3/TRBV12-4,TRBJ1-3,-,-,TGTGCCAGCAGAAGAGGGACACCTGGAAACACCATATATTTT,CASRRGTPGNTIYF
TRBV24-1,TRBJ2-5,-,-,TGTGCCACCAGTGTGGGCGGTGAGACCCAGTACTTC,CATSVGGETQYF
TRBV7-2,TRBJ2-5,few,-,TGTGCCAGCAGCTTAGAATTTAGTACAGAGACCCAGTACTTC,CASSLEFSTETQYF
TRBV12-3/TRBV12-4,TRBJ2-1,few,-,TGTGCCAGCACCGGAAGAGGTCCCTACAATGAGCAGTTCTTC,CASTGRGPYNEQFF
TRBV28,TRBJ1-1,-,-,TGTGCCAGCAGTTTATCCTGGGACGAAGCTTTCTTT,CASSLSWDEAFF
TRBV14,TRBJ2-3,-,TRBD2,TGTGCCAGCAGCCAAGGGTTCGGCGGGAGAAGGATTTTGCCAGATACGCAGTATTTT,CASSQGFGGRRILPDTQYF
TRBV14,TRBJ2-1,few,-,TGTGCCAGCAGCCAAGATACGATAGGAGGGGGCTTGTACAATGAGCAGTTCTTC,CASSQDTIGGGLYNEQFF
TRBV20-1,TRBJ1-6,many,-,TGCAGTGCCTCAAGCTCCTATAATTCACCCCTCCACTTT,CSASSSYNSPLHF
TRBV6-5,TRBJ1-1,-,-,TGTGCCAGCAGTTACTCTACAGGGAACATGAACACTGAAGCTTTCTTT,CASSYSTGNMNTEAFF
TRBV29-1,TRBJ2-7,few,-,TGCAGCGTTCTGGGGCGGGCCGAGTCTCTCGAGCAGTACTTC,CSVLGRAESLEQYF
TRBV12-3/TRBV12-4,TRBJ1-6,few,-,TGTGCCAGCAGTTTAGATGGGCAGGCAAGCTCACCCCTCCACTTT,CASSLDGQASSPLHF
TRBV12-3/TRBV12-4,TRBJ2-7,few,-,TGTGCCAGCAGTTTGTCAATGGTTACATACGAGCAGTACTTC,CASSLSMVTYEQYF
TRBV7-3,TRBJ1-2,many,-,TGTGCCAGCAGCTCAACGGTGGGGGATGGCTACACCTTC,CASSSTVGDGYTF
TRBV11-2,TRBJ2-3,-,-,TGTGCCAGCACTTCCTCACGCCTAGGCGGGAAAGAGTATTTT,CASTSSRLGGKEYF
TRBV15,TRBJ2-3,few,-,TGTGCCACCAGCAGAGGCCCCTTATTGCAGTATTTT,CATSRGPLLQYF